The T cell receptor (beta chain) described here comes from a study of cytomegalovirus exposure and HLA in healthy donors. The study, taken as a whole, reports: The tendency of first-cohort TCR clusters to co-occur in the 120 or so validation repertoires emerged from a later analysis. Using the classifier, cytomegalovirus status was reportedly diagnosed with high specificity and sensitivity. Most TCR sequences were rare, but some public TCRs occurred in many donors.

The assay was immunoSEQ multiplex PCR, and TCRdb's table has in-frame clones only and misses some. In the table there are about 130,000 clones, 75% to 90% of which are singletons. A single count supports this clone. Antigen: not known. J was trimmed by 9 bases and V by 3 bases; bases with no gene match: 8. CDR1 and CDR2 from the germline V gene are MNHEY and SMNVEV (reference sequence). The CDR3 length is 15 residues. This clonotype was sampled from a woman under 30 in good health and CMV-seronegative. The chain uses TRBV27 and TRBJ2-1; 10 bases line up with TRBD2. Sequences were obtained from PBMCs. CDR3: CASSFSGRALFEQFF. The CDR3 DNA sequence: TGTGCCAGCAGTTTCAGCGGGAGGGCCTTGTTTGAGCAGTTCTTC.